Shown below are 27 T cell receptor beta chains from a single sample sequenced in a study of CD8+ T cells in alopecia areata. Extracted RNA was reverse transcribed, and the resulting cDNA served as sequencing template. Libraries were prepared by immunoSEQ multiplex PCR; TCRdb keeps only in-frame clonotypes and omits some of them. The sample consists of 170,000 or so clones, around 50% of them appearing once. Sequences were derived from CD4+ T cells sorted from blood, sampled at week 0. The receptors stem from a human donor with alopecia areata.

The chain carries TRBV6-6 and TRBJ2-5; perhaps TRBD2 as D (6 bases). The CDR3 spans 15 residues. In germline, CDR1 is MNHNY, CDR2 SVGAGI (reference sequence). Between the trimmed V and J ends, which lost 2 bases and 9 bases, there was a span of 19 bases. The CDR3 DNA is TGTGCCAGCAGTTACCTCTTGGGGCAGGGAGGACCCCAGTACTTC. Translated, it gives CASSYLLGQGGPQYF.

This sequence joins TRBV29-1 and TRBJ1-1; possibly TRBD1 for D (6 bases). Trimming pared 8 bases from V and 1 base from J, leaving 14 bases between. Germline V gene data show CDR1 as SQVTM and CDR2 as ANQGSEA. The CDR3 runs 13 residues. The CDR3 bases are TGCAGCTCGAAGGAGGACAGGAACACTGAAGCTTTCTTT. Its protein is CSSKEDRNTEAFF.

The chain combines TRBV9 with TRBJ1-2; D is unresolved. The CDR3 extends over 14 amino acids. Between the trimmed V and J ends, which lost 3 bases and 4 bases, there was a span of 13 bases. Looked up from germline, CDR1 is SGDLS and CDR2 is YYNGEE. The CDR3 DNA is TGTGCCAGCAGCGGAACCGACGGATTCTATGGCTACACCTTC. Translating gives CASSGTDGFYGYTF. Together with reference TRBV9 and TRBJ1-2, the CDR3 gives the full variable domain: DSGVTQTPKHLITATGQRVTLRCSPRSGDLSVYWYQQSLDQGLQFLIQYYNGEERAKGNILERFSAQQFPDLHSELNLSSLELGDSALYFCASSGTDGFYGYTFGSGTRLTVV.

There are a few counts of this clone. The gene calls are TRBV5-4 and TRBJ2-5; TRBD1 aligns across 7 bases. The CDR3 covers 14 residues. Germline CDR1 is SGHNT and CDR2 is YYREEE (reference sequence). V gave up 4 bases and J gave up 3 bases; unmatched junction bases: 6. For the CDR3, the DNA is TGTGCCAGCAGCCTCCGGACAGGAAAAGAGACCCAGTACTTC. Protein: CASSLRTGKETQYF.

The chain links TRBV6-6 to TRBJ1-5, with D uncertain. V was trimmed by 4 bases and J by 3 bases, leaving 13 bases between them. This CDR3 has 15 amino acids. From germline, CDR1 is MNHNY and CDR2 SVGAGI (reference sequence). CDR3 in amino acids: CASSSAQDHNQPQHF. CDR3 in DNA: TGTGCCAGCAGTTCAGCACAAGATCACAATCAGCCCCAGCATTTT.

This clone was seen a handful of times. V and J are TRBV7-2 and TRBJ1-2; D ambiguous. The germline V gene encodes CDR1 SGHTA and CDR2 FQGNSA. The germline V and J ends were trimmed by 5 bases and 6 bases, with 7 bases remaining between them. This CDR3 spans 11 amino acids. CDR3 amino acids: CASSEHDGYTF. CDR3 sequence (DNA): TGTGCCAGCAGCGAACATGATGGCTACACCTTC.

CDR3 DNA sequence: TGCGCCAGCAGCTCAAGGACAGGGATCAATGAGCAGTTCTTC. Translated, it gives CASSSRTGINEQFF. J is TRBJ2-1 and V is TRBV5-1; 8 bases fit TRBD1. The CDR3 spans 14 residues. V was pared by 3 bases and J by 6 bases, with 5 bases of the junction left unmatched. Per germline, CDR1 SGHRS and CDR2 YFSETQ.

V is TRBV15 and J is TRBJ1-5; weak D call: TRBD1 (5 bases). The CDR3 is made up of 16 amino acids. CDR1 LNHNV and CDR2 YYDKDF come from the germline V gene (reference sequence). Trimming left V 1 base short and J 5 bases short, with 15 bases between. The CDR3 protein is CATSRGAGWNYQPQHF. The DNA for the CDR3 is TGTGCCACCAGCAGAGGGGCAGGGTGGAATTATCAGCCCCAGCATTTT. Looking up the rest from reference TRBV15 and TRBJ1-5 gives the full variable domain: DAMVIQNPRYQVTQFGKPVTLSCSQTLNHNVMYWYQQKSSQAPKLLFHYYDKDFNNEADTPDNFQSRRPNTSFCFLDIRSPGLGDTAMYLCATSRGAGWNYQPQHFGDGTRLSIL.

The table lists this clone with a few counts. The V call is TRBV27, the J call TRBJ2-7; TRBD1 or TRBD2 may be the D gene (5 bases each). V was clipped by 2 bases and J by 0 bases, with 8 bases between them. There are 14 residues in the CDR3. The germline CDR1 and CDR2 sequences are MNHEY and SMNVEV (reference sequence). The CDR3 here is CASSLIGGSYEQYF. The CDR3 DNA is TGTGCCAGCAGTTTAATTGGGGGCTCCTACGAGCAGTACTTC.

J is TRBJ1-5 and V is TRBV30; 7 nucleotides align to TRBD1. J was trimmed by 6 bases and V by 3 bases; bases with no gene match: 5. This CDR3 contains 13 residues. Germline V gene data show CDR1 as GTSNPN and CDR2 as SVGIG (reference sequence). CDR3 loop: CAWRQGFGQPQHF. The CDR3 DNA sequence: TGTGCCTGGAGACAGGGGTTCGGTCAGCCCCAGCATTTT.

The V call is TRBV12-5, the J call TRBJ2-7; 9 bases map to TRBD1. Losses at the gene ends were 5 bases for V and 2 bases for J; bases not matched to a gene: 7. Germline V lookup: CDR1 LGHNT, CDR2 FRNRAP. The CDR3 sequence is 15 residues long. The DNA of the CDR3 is TGTGCTAGTGGTACAGGGGGCGGTTTTCCCTACGAGCAGTACTTC. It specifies CASGTGGGFPYEQYF.

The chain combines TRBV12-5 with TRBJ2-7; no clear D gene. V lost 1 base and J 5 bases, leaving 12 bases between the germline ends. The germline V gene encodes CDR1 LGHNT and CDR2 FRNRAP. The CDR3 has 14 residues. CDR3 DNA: TGTGCTAGTGGTTTGGGACCACTCCTAGACGAGCAGTACTTC. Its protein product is CASGLGPLLDEQYF.

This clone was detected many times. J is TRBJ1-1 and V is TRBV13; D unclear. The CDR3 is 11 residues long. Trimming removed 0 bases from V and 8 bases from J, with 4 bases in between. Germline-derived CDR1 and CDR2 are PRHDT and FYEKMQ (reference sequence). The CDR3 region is CASSLGGEAFF. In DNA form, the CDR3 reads TGTGCCAGCAGCTTAGGAGGAGAAGCTTTCTTT.

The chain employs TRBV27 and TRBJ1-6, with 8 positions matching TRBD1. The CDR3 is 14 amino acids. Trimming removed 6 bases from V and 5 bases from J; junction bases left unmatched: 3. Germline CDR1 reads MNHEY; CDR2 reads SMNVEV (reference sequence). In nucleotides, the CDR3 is TGTGCCAGCAGACGACAGGGGAATAATTCACCCCTCCACTTT. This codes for CASRRQGNNSPLHF.

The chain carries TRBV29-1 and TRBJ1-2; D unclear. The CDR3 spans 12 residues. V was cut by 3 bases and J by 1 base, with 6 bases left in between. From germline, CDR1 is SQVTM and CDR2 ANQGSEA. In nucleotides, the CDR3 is TGCAGCGTTGAGGGCAATAACTATGGCTACACCTTC. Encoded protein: CSVEGNNYGYTF. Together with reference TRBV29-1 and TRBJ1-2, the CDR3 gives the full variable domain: SAVISQKPSRDICQRGTSLTIQCQVDSQVTMMFWYRQQPGQSLTLIATANQGSEATYESGFVIDKFPISRPNLTFSTLTVSNMSPEDSSIYLCSVEGNNYGYTFGSGTRLTVV.

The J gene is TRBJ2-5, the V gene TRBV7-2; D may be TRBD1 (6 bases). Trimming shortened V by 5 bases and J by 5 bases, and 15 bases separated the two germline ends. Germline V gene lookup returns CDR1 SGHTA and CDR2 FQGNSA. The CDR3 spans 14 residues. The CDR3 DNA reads TGTGCCAGCAGCCCGGACAGCTTCGTGGAGACCCAGTACTTC. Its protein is CASSPDSFVETQYF.

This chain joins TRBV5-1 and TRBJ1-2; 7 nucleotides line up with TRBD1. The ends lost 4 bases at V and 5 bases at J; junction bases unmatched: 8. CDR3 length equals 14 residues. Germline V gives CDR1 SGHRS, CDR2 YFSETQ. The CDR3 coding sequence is TGCGCCAGCAGCACCGGAACAGGGGTTTATGGCTACACCTTC. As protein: CASSTGTGVYGYTF.

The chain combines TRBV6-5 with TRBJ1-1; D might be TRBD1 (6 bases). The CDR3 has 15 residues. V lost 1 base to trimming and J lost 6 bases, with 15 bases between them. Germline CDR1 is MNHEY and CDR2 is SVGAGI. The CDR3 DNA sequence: TGTGCCAGCAGTTACTACCCGACAGGAGCCTCTGAAGCTTTCTTT. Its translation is CASSYYPTGASEAFF.

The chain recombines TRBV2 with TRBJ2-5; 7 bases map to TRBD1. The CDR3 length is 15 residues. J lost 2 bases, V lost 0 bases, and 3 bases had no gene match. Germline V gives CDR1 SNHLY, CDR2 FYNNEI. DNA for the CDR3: TGTGCCAGCAGTGAAGCCGGGACAGATCAAGAGACCCAGTACTTC. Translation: CASSEAGTDQETQYF.

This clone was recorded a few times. This CDR3 reads CATSRDSGYGYTF. The CDR3, as DNA: TGTGCCACCAGCAGAGATTCAGGCTATGGCTACACCTTC. The V gene is TRBV15, the J gene TRBJ1-2; no clear D. The CDR3 sequence is 13 residues long. Per the germline V gene, CDR1 is LNHNV and CDR2 is YYDKDF (reference sequence). V shed 0 bases and J shed 4 bases, with 6 bases lying between them.

CDR3 loop: CAWSRGSGNTIYF. CDR3 sequence (DNA): TGTGCCTGGAGTAGAGGGTCTGGAAACACCATATATTTT. The chain recombines TRBV30 with TRBJ1-3; D is unclear. Germline V gene sequence: CDR1 GTSNPN, CDR2 SVGIG (reference sequence). This CDR3 contains 13 residues. The V gene lost 2 bases and the J gene lost 1 base, with 6 bases spanning the gap.

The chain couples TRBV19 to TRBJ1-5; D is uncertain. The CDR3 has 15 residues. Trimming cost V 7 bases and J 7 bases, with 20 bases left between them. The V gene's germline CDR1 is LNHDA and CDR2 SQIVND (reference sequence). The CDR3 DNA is TGTGCCAGTACCTCCACAGCGCGGATCGGGCAGCCCCAGCATTTT. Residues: CASTSTARIGQPQHF. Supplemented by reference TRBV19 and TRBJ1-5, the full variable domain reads DGGITQSPKYLFRKEGQNVTLSCEQNLNHDAMYWYRQDPGQGLRLIYYSQIVNDFQKGDIAEGYSVSREKKESFPLTVTSAQKNPTAFYLCASTSTARIGQPQHFGDGTRLSIL.

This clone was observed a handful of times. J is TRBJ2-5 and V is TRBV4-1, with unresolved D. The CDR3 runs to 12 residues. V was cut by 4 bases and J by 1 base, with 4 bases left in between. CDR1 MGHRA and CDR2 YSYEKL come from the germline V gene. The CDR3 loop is CASSPTQETQYF. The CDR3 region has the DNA TGCGCCAGCAGCCCCACCCAAGAGACCCAGTACTTC.

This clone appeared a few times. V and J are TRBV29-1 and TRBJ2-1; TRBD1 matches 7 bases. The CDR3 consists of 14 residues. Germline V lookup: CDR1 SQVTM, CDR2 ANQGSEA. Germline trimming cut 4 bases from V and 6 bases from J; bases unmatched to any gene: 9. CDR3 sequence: CSVAPKAGGNEQFF. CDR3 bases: TGCAGCGTTGCTCCAAAGGCAGGGGGCAATGAGCAGTTCTTC.

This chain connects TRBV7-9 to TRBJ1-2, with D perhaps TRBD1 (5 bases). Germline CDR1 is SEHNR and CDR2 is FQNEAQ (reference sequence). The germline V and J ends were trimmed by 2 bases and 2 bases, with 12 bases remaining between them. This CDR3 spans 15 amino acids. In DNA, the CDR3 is TGTGCCAGCAGCTTATCCGGGACGGTGAACTATGGCTACACCTTC. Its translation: CASSLSGTVNYGYTF.

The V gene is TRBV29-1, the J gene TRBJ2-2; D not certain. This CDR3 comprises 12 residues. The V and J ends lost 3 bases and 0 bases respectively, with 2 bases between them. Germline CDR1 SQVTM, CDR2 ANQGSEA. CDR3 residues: CSVESNTGELFF. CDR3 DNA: TGCAGCGTTGAGTCGAACACCGGGGAGCTGTTTTTT.

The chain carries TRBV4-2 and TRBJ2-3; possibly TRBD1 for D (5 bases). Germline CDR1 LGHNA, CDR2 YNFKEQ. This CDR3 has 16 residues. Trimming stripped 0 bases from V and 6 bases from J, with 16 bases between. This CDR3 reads CASSQDSSRGGDTQYF. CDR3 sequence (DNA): TGTGCCAGCAGCCAAGATAGCTCTAGGGGTGGCGATACGCAGTATTTT.